This TCR beta chain was observed in a study of blood T cell repertoires in COVID-19. On the study more broadly: From T cells, B-cell-depleted T cells, or PBMCs came the material, which was cDNA or gDNA.

Generated by immunoSEQ multiplex PCR, the TCRdb table keeps only in-frame clones and is missing some. Of around 310,000 clones listed, 90% are singletons. The CDR3 covers 14 residues. CDR1 and CDR2 from the germline V gene are SGHTA and FQGTGA. Trimming cost V 2 bases and J 3 bases, with 11 bases left between them. The sample was peripheral blood. The chain combines TRBV7-3 with TRBJ2-7; a weak D match, TRBD2 (6 bases). The TCR originated in a woman aged 40 to 55 with COVID-19, enrolled during active disease. The CDR3 region has the DNA TGTGCCAGCAGCTTACAAGCGGGCAACTACGAGCAGTACTTC. Protein product: CASSLQAGNYEQYF.